Sequencing of this T cell receptor (beta chain) was carried out in a study of CD8 T cells in ankylosing spondylitis (dated by TCRdb to about 2017). For the wider study: T cell receptor beta repertoires were profiled in healthy donors and ankylosing spondylitis patients so that disease-linked TCR variants could be found. The full study cohort comprised 20 to 30 ankylosing spondylitis patients and about a hundred healthy donors. Peripheral blood was sampled, and synovial fluid was also collected from ankylosing spondylitis patients. Results the study describes overall, beyond this receptor: The disease-linked clones had a CD8+ phenotype and were found at relatively low frequencies in peripheral blood. Some TCR beta motif variants had previously been reported in synovial fluid and blood of reactive arthritis patients, which suggested common disease-initiation mechanisms. Blood from ankylosing spondylitis patients appeared to be characterized by a TCR beta motif composed of about 8 highly homologous amino acid variants. Significant enrichment of the disease-linked clones was reported in matched synovial fluid samples from ankylosing spondylitis patients.

TCRdb shows the sequencer as Illumina HiSeq 2500. Quantitative 5'-RACE with molecular barcodes was the method used to prepare the TCR beta libraries. In the original analysis: A new computational method, built on a probabilistic model of VDJ rearrangement, was used to identify disease-linked TCR variants. Starting from the raw public reads, TCRdb applied fastp trimming at Q25, assembled clones with MiXCR and retained in-frame beta chains. Rows are combined by CDR3 protein, so each entry shows the most common genes and DNA. The authors' filters were not applied to this entry. For this sample there are more than 150,000 distinct CDR3 sequences; about 18% appear just once. The leading ten clones occupy more than 3.5% of the sample. This clonotype was found a few times. Its antigen remains undetermined. It has no much larger one-base neighbor in the sample; base qualities were not kept. The receptor was derived from a male donor under 30 with ankylosing spondylitis or in good health (not recorded which). Donor details come from another sample of the same person, matched by shared clones. Sequencing was done on a sample of blood, either unsorted or a sorted T cell fraction (not recorded which).

Read as DNA, the sequence is TGTGCCAGCAGCCAAGATCCCCTAGCGGGAGGCAATGAGCAGTTCTTC. It translates as CASSQDPLAGGNEQFF. The sequence joins TRBV4-2 to TRBJ2-1; 11 nucleotides in the junction match TRBD2. Via the germline V gene, CDR1 is LGHNA and CDR2 YNFKEQ. Inclusive of the bounding cysteine and phenylalanine, the CDR3 is 16 residues long. Only CDR3 DNA is held: 48 bases, read in frame from base 1. V is cut back by 0 bases and J by 6 bases, with 4 bases in the junction unmatched.